This entry features one TCR beta chain sequence. Its antigen is undetermined. V gave up 5 bases and J gave up 2 bases, with 10 bases separating them. Germline lookup yields CDR1 SNHLY and CDR2 FYNNEI. There are 15 residues in the CDR3. Profiling relied on immunoSEQ multiplex PCR, and the TCRdb table lists in-frame clones only, not all of them. The repertoire holds fewer than 90,000 clones, with over 65% as singletons. The sample is drawn from a study of vaccination effects on CD4 cells after COVID-19. Using viral peptide pools, the ViraFEST assay grew out antigen-specific CD4+ T cells prior to sequencing. Culture lasted about ten days before CD4+ T cell isolation. The person's infection with SARS-CoV-2, confirmed by PCR, took place between March and December 2020.

The sample was CD4+ T cells from PBMCs cultured with HIV peptides, taken before COVID-19 vaccination. The sample's subset: HIV-1 Nef peptide pool negative control/reference culture. The origin of this receptor is a human donor who had a prior SARS-CoV-2 infection. This chain uses TRBV2 with TRBJ2-6; TRBD1 might be the D (6 bases). The CDR3 DNA follows: TGTGCCAGCAGTAACGAGGGGGCTGGGGCCAACGTCCTGACTTTC. This codes for CASSNEGAGANVLTF. Looking up the rest from reference TRBV2 and TRBJ2-6 gives the full variable domain: EPEVTQTPSHQVTQMGQEVILRCVPISNHLYFYWYRQILGQKVEFLVSFYNNEISEKSEIFDDQFSVERPDGSNFTLKIRSTKLEDSAMYFCASSNEGAGANVLTFGAGSRLTVL.